This TCR beta chain emerged from a study of a mutant IDH1 vaccine in newly diagnosed glioma. Study at large: Treated patients comprised about 60% males and around 38% females, mean age around 40 years. Study observations and caveats: With respect to changes in top peripheral T cell clonotypes, pseudoprogression seemed unrelated.

Data came from immunoSEQ multiplex PCR; TCRdb stores just in-frame clones and leaves some out. The sample lists roughly 46,000 clones; around 85% were seen once. Germline V gives CDR1 DFQATT, CDR2 SNEGSKA (reference sequence). V lost 3 bases to trimming and J lost 8 bases, with 10 bases between them. This CDR3 spans 11 amino acids. Concerning this clone itself: The antigen is undetermined.

Time point described: week 47, end of study. Each vaccine dose was 300 ug of mutant IDH1 20-mer peptide, with topical imiquimod. Across weeks 1, 3, 5, 7, 11, 15, 19 and 23, patients received a vaccination each time, eight in all. The sequencing here drew on PBMCs, taken from a glioma patient whose treatment included an IDH1 peptide vaccine. This clonotype was obtained from a woman aged 30 to 39 with glioma. Some clones in this sample may be carry-over from other donors' samples. This chain links TRBV20-1 with TRBJ1-2, with D unclear. CDR3 nucleotide sequence: TGCAGTGCTAGCGTTTTGGGGGGCTACACCTTC. It specifies CSASVLGGYTF.